Shown below are 4 T cell receptor beta chains from a single sample sequenced in a study of T cell changes during pregnancy in multiple sclerosis. TCRdb keeps only in-frame clones here, not all; method: immunoSEQ multiplex PCR. The table lists over 30,000 clones, about 90% of them singletons. The input for sequencing was CD4+ T cells from peripheral blood mononuclear cells, taken in the third trimester of pregnancy. All receptors derive from a female donor in good health, enrolled as a control in a pregnancy study.

The chain has TRBV7-9 and TRBJ2-7, with 8 bases aligning to TRBD2. Losses at the gene ends were 2 bases for V and 5 bases for J; bases not matched to a gene: 11. The germline V gene encodes CDR1 SEHNR and CDR2 FQNEAQ (reference sequence). This CDR3 has 16 residues. The CDR3 coding sequence is TGTGCCAGCAGCTTAAATCCCAGCGGGAGCGCCGACGAGCAGTACTTC. This encodes CASSLNPSGSADEQYF.

The chain has TRBV9 and TRBJ2-3; possibly TRBD2 for D (5 bases). The CDR3 runs to 14 residues. Trimming took 3 bases from V and 2 from J, leaving 10 bases between them. Germline V gene lookup returns CDR1 SGDLS and CDR2 YYNGEE. CDR3 nucleotides: TGTGCCAGCAGCGCTGACTATTACACAGATACGCAGTATTTT. It is translated as CASSADYYTDTQYF.

This rearrangement joins TRBV4-1 to TRBJ2-2; the match to TRBD2 covers 11 bases. The CDR3 length is 17 residues. Trimming cost V 1 base and J 7 bases; bases outside gene matches: 8. In germline, CDR1 is MGHRA, CDR2 YSYEKL. CDR3 region: CASSQVSSGGTGGELFF. The CDR3 bases are TGCGCCAGCAGCCAAGTATCTAGCGGGGGGACTGGCGGGGAGCTGTTTTTT.

The V gene is TRBV13, the J gene TRBJ2-7, with 15 bases aligning to TRBD2. This CDR3 is 15 amino acids long. V was pared by 3 bases and J by 4 bases, with 1 base of the junction left unmatched. CDR1 is PRHDT, CDR2 FYEKMQ, per germline (reference sequence). CDR3 in amino acids: CASSFGTSGGYEQYF. As DNA, the CDR3 is TGTGCCAGCAGCTTTGGGACTAGCGGGGGGTACGAGCAGTACTTC.